The source of this T cell receptor (beta chain) is a study of blood T cell repertoires in COVID-19. Overall study context: Nucleic acid was either cDNA or gDNA, and it came from T cells, B-cell-depleted T cells, or PBMCs.

Clones were sequenced by immunoSEQ multiplex PCR, and TCRdb holds only the in-frame ones, with some missing. Here the sample spans 150,000 or so clones, more than 75% being singletons. Seattle-derived patients entered the study during active infection and were followed longitudinally. Trimming took off 7 bases at V and 3 bases at J, with 13 bases between the two ends. The CDR3 extends over 13 amino acids. The germline V gene has CDR1 SEHNR and CDR2 FQNEAQ (reference sequence). The receptor comes from a woman aged 45-59 years with COVID-19, enrolled during active disease. The chain is built from TRBV7-9 and TRBJ2-7; no definite D call. The sequenced sample consisted of peripheral blood. The CDR3: CASKSQEGYEQYF. The CDR3 region has the DNA TGTGCCAGCAAGTCTCAGGAAGGCTACGAGCAGTACTTC. Using reference TRBV7-9 and TRBJ2-7 for the parts outside the CDR3, the full variable domain is DTGVSQNPRHKITKRGQNVTFRCDPISEHNRLYWYRQTLGQGPEFLTYFQNEAQLEKSRLLSDRFSAERPKGSFSTLEIQRTEQGDSAMYLCASKSQEGYEQYFGPGTRLTVT.